What follows describes a single T cell receptor beta chain. Profiling relied on immunoSEQ multiplex PCR, and the TCRdb table lists in-frame clones only, not all of them. The sample shows 150,000 or so clones, around 80% of them seen only once. This sample was taken from a study of blood T cell repertoires in COVID-19. The CDR3 has 18 amino acids. V dropped 4 bases and J dropped 7; count of bases not matched to a gene: 15. CDR1 MNHEY and CDR2 SMNVEV come from the germline V gene (reference sequence). The sequence was collected from a woman older than 75 with acute or convalescent COVID-19. The rearrangement links TRBV27 to TRBJ2-7; 14 bases are shared with TRBD2. The specimen sequenced was peripheral blood. In DNA form, the CDR3 reads TGTGCCAGCAGTTCTCGACCAGGGACTAGCGGGAGACTGGGGGAGCAGTACTTC. Translation gives CASSSRPGTSGRLGEQYF.